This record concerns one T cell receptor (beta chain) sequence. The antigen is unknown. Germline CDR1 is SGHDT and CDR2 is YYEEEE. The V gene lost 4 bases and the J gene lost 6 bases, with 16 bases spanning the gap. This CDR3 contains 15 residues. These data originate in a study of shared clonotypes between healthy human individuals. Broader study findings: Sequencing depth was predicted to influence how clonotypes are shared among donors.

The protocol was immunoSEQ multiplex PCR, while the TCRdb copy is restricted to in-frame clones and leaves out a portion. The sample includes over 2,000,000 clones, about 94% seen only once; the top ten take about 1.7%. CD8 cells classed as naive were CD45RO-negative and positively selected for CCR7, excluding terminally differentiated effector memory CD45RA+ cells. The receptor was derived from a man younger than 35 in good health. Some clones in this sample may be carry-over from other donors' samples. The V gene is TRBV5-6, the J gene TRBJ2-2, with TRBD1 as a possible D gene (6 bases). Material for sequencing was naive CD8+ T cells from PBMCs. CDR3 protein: CASSTPHQGPGELFF. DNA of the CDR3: TGTGCCAGCAGCACCCCCCATCAGGGGCCCGGGGAGCTGTTTTTT.